Below are 30 T cell receptor beta chains sequenced from a single sample in a study of OX40 agonist ivuxolimab in advanced cancers. The table came from immunoSEQ multiplex PCR; TCRdb's copy has only in-frame clones and leaves some out. The table includes 70,000 to 100,000 clones, around 84% detected once. Source: CD4+ or CD8+ T cells sorted from blood, taken in a trial of the OX40 agonist ivuxolimab. The receptors here all came from an adult with an advanced solid tumor such as melanoma, head and neck, liver or kidney cancer.

The chain joins TRBV15 to TRBJ1-6; 10 bases match TRBD1. CDR3 length equals 15 residues. Germline lookup yields CDR1 LNHNV and CDR2 YYDKDF (reference sequence). Unmatched junction bases numbered 6, after V lost 3 bases and J lost 10 bases. DNA of the CDR3: TGTGCCACCAGCAGGGATCCGGGACAGGGGTCACCCCTCCACTTT. Residues: CATSRDPGQGSPLHF.

The CDR3 DNA follows: TGTGCCAGCAGCTTAGTAGGGCTCCAAGGAACCCAGTACTTC. Its protein is CASSLVGLQGTQYF. The chain joins TRBV11-2 to TRBJ2-5; no definite D call. In germline, CDR1 is SGHAT, CDR2 FQNNGV. The ends were cut back, 1 base at V and 8 bases at J, with 14 bases in the middle. This CDR3 contains 14 residues.

The chain links TRBV29-1 to TRBJ1-6, with 9 bases identical to TRBD1. Germline trimming cut 6 bases from V and 10 bases from J; bases unmatched to any gene: 10. Germline V gene lookup returns CDR1 SQVTM and CDR2 ANQGSEA. The CDR3 is made up of 14 amino acids. The CDR3 region is CSVRTGVDGSPLHF. The CDR3 DNA reads as TGCAGCGTGCGGACAGGGGTAGACGGATCACCCCTCCACTTT.

V usage is TRBV29-1 and J usage is TRBJ2-5; perhaps D is TRBD1 or TRBD2 (5 bases each). V dropped 7 bases and J dropped 3 bases, with 12 bases sitting between them. Looked up from germline, CDR1 is SQVTM and CDR2 is ANQGSEA. The CDR3 runs 12 residues. The CDR3, as DNA: TGCAGCGGCCGGGACGGAAAAGAGACCCAGTACTTC. The encoded protein is CSGRDGKETQYF.

The chain combines TRBV5-1 with TRBJ2-5, with 7 bases fitting TRBD1. Germline lookup yields CDR1 SGHRS and CDR2 YFSETQ. After removal of 9 bases from V and 1 base from J, the junction contained 6 bases not matched to a gene. The CDR3 length is 13 residues. CDR3 bases: TGCGCCACCTCGGGACAGACCCAAGAGACCCAGTACTTC. Translating it yields CATSGQTQETQYF.

This chain links TRBV6-5 with TRBJ1-5; D not certain. This CDR3 is built from 14 residues. The germline CDR1 and CDR2 sequences are MNHEY and SVGAGI. V was clipped by 2 bases and J by 2 bases, with 7 bases between them. The CDR3 is CASSYKRGNQPQHF. The CDR3 DNA reads TGTGCCAGCAGTTACAAGAGGGGCAATCAGCCCCAGCATTTT.

This rearrangement joins TRBV6-5 to TRBJ1-5, with D maybe TRBD1 (6 bases). Trimming removed 4 bases at V and 4 bases at J, with 11 bases between. There are 14 residues in the CDR3. Germline V gene lookup returns CDR1 MNHEY and CDR2 SVGAGI. This CDR3 is CASSSRTANQPQHF. Here the CDR3 DNA reads TGTGCCAGCAGTTCACGGACAGCAAATCAGCCCCAGCATTTT.

The chain has TRBV5-8 and TRBJ1-4; 8 nucleotides line up with TRBD1. Per the germline V gene, CDR1 is SGHTS and CDR2 is YDEGEE. V gave up 0 bases and J gave up 8 bases; unmatched junction bases: 6. The CDR3 runs 15 residues. CDR3: CASSLGRGQGEKLFF. CDR3 bases: TGTGCCAGCAGCTTGGGCAGGGGGCAAGGAGAAAAACTGTTTTTT.

DNA for the CDR3: TGCGCCAGCAGCTACGACAGGGGGAGAGAACAGCCCCAGCATTTT. This gives the protein CASSYDRGREQPQHF. The genes are TRBV10-2 and TRBJ1-5; 9 bases agree with TRBD1. The V segment lost 6 bases and the J segment 7 bases; nucleotides outside the gene matches: 10. Looked up from germline, CDR1 is WSHSY and CDR2 is SAAADI. This CDR3 comprises 15 residues.

The rearrangement uses TRBV14 and TRBJ2-3; 11 bases map to TRBD2. This CDR3 is 16 amino acids long. The germline CDR1 and CDR2 sequences are SGHDN and FVKESK. Trimming at V came to 4 bases and at J to 2 bases, leaving 5 bases not matched to a gene. The CDR3 coding sequence is TGTGCCAGCAGCCGATTGGGACTAGCGGACACAGATACGCAGTATTTT. The encoded protein is CASSRLGLADTDTQYF. Full variable domain (outside the CDR3, taken from reference TRBV14 and TRBJ2-3): EAGVTQFPSHSVIEKGQTVTLRCDPISGHDNLYWYRRVMGKEIKFLLHFVKESKQDESGMPNNRFLAERTGGTYSTLKVQPAELEDSGVYFCASSRLGLADTDTQYFGPGTRLTVL.

J is TRBJ2-7 and V is TRBV6-5; 9 bases are shared with TRBD1. V lost 9 bases to trimming and J lost 7 bases; unmatched junction nucleotides: 7. The germline gives CDR1 MNHEY, CDR2 SVGAGI. The CDR3 is made up of 12 amino acids. The chain's CDR3 is CARKQGAGEQYV. In DNA, the CDR3 is TGTGCCAGAAAACAGGGGGCGGGAGAGCAGTACGTC.

The chain couples TRBV6-5 to TRBJ1-1; D remains unclear. The germline V and J ends were trimmed by 2 bases and 4 bases, with 11 bases remaining between them. CDR3 length equals 14 residues. CDR1 MNHEY and CDR2 SVGAGI come from the germline V gene. The CDR3 loop reads CASSYRFGSTEAFF. CDR3 bases: TGTGCCAGCAGTTACCGGTTCGGCAGCACTGAAGCTTTCTTT.

This chain connects TRBV14 to TRBJ1-1; D ambiguous. CDR1 is SGHDN, CDR2 FVKESK, per germline. This CDR3 comprises 17 residues. V was shortened by 0 bases and J by 0 bases, with 14 bases between the two germline ends. The CDR3 loop reads CASSQEDRRHMNTEAFF. The DNA of the CDR3 is TGTGCCAGCAGCCAAGAGGATCGTCGCCACATGAACACTGAAGCTTTCTTT.

The chain joins TRBV28 to TRBJ1-5, with D possibly being TRBD1 (6 bases). Trimming took 10 bases from V and 5 from J, leaving 15 bases between them. CDR1 MDHEN and CDR2 SYDVKM come from the germline V gene. The CDR3 spans 13 residues. DNA for the CDR3: TGTGCCACCTTCCGCAGGGGCCATCAGCCCCAGCATTTT. This codes for CATFRRGHQPQHF.

The count of this clone is one. CDR3 loop: CASSPSGGEYNEQFF. CDR3 bases: TGTGCCAGCTCACCTAGCGGGGGGGAATACAATGAGCAGTTCTTC. V is TRBV18 and J is TRBJ2-1; 11 positions match TRBD2. The V segment lost 3 bases and the J segment 4 bases; nucleotides outside the gene matches: 2. CDR3 length: 15 residues. Germline loops: CDR1 KGHSH, CDR2 LQKENI.

The chain uses TRBV13 and TRBJ2-5; 10 bases match TRBD1. The CDR3 length is 15 residues. Germline CDR1 and CDR2: PRHDT and FYEKMQ (reference sequence). Unmatched junction bases numbered 6, after V lost 7 bases and J lost 1 base. CDR3 coding DNA: TGTGCCAGCAACAAAGACAGGGGGCTCCAAGAGACCCAGTACTTC. The encoded protein is CASNKDRGLQETQYF.

CDR3 sequence (DNA): TGTGCCAGCACCAGACAGGGGGACTATGGCTACACCTTC. This sequence encodes CASTRQGDYGYTF. The V and J genes are TRBV7-9 and TRBJ1-2; TRBD1 matches 9 bases. The CDR3 sequence is 13 residues long. Looked up from germline, CDR1 is SEHNR and CDR2 is FQNEAQ (reference sequence). V lost 7 bases, J lost 3 bases, and 3 bases stayed unmatched.

The rearrangement links TRBV5-5 to TRBJ1-5, with D possibly TRBD1 on 5 matching bases. V was cut by 2 bases and J by 0 bases, with 6 bases left in between. CDR3 length: 14 amino acids. CDR1 and CDR2 (germline): SGHKS, YYEKEE (reference sequence). The CDR3, as DNA: TGTGCCAGCAGCTTACAGGATAGCAATCAGCCCCAGCATTTT. It encodes CASSLQDSNQPQHF.

The chain couples TRBV6-6 to TRBJ1-1; 8 bases align to TRBD1. CDR1 and CDR2 (germline): MNHNY, SVGAGI (reference sequence). Trimming at V came to 2 bases and at J to 1 base, leaving 3 bases not matched to a gene. The CDR3 loop spans 15 amino acids. The CDR3 DNA sequence: TGTGCCAGCAGTTACCAGGGGGCAGGGAACACTGAAGCTTTCTTT. Translating it yields CASSYQGAGNTEAFF.

V and J are TRBV6-1 and TRBJ1-2, with TRBD1 matching over 8 bases. Trimming took 6 bases from V and 7 from J; bases not matched to a gene: 7. The germline V gene has CDR1 MNHNS and CDR2 SASEGT. The CDR3 is 13 amino acids. The CDR3 coding sequence is TGTGCCAGCAGCCTCCAGGGGGCGCTTGGCTACACCTTC. Its translation: CASSLQGALGYTF.

The chain links TRBV11-2 to TRBJ1-5; D gene unclear. The CDR3 loop spans 14 amino acids. Deletions cut 0 bases from V and 5 bases from J, with 8 bases between. Germline V gene data show CDR1 as SGHAT and CDR2 as FQNNGV. CDR3 amino acids: CASSLDGGYQPQHF. For the CDR3, the DNA is TGTGCCAGCAGCTTAGACGGAGGGTATCAGCCCCAGCATTTT.

This clone showed up just a few times. The chain combines TRBV28 with TRBJ1-2; 7 bases line up with TRBD1. This CDR3 comprises 13 residues. Unmatched junction bases numbered 7, after V lost 5 bases and J lost 7 bases. Germline CDR1 and CDR2: MDHEN and SYDVKM. CDR3 nucleotides: TGTGCCAGCAGTATCACAGGGGACGCTGGCTACACCTTC. It is translated as CASSITGDAGYTF.

CDR3 nucleotides: TGTGCCAGCAGCTCCCGCGGCAGAGATACGCAGTATTTT. Amino acid sequence: CASSSRGRDTQYF. The J gene is TRBJ2-3, the V gene TRBV7-6; D call uncertain. Trimming stripped 4 bases from V and 5 bases from J, with 10 bases between. This CDR3 has 13 residues. The germline V gene encodes CDR1 SGHVS and CDR2 FNYEAQ.

This chain links TRBV18 with TRBJ2-1; D is perhaps TRBD2 (6 bases). The CDR3 runs 15 residues. The V gene lost 3 bases and the J gene lost 5 bases, with 14 bases spanning the gap. Per the germline V gene, CDR1 is KGHSH and CDR2 is LQKENI. The CDR3 loop reads CASSPLLGGDNEQFF. The CDR3 DNA sequence: TGTGCCAGCTCACCCCTACTCGGAGGGGACAATGAGCAGTTCTTC.

This clone was recorded only once. This rearrangement joins TRBV7-9 to TRBJ2-1, with D uncertain. CDR1 SEHNR and CDR2 FQNEAQ come from the germline V gene (reference sequence). The length of the CDR3 is 12 residues. Deletions cut 3 bases from V and 10 bases from J, with 10 bases between. CDR3 coding DNA: TGTGCCAGCAGCTTTCCGGTCGGGGAGCAGTTCTTC. It translates to CASSFPVGEQFF.

The rearrangement uses TRBV19 and TRBJ1-1; 10 positions match TRBD1. The CDR3 covers 16 residues. The V and J ends lost 7 bases and 0 bases, in that order; junction bases with no gene match: 8. Germline values: CDR1 LNHDA, CDR2 SQIVND (reference sequence). CDR3: CASILRQGAVNTEAFF. CDR3 coding DNA: TGTGCCAGTATTTTGAGACAGGGGGCTGTGAACACTGAAGCTTTCTTT.

The rearrangement joins TRBV6-1 to TRBJ2-2; unclear D gene. The CDR3 loop spans 13 amino acids. CDR1 and CDR2 (germline): MNHNS, SASEGT. Trimming pared 10 bases from V and 0 bases from J, leaving 9 bases between. This chain's CDR3 is CATVEPNTGELFF. For the CDR3, the DNA is TGTGCCACCGTAGAACCGAACACCGGGGAGCTGTTTTTT.

The V and J genes are TRBV11-3 and TRBJ2-7; D is unclear. Germline lookup yields CDR1 SGHNT and CDR2 YENEEA. V shed 0 bases and J shed 6 bases, with 9 bases lying between them. The CDR3 extends over 13 amino acids. The CDR3 protein is CASSLEAPSEQYF. The CDR3 DNA reads TGTGCCAGCAGCTTAGAAGCCCCTAGCGAGCAGTACTTC.

The chain has TRBV9 and TRBJ1-4, with a possible D match to TRBD1 (5 bases). The CDR3 totals 15 residues. With 4 bases removed from V and 4 bases from J, the gap between germline ends came to 14 bases. The germline V gene has CDR1 SGDLS and CDR2 YYNGEE. In nucleotides, the CDR3 is TGTGCCAGCAGCCCCCGGGACGCCAATAATGAAAAACTGTTTTTT. This codes for CASSPRDANNEKLFF.

This chain uses TRBV5-1 with TRBJ2-5, with 13 nucleotides matching TRBD2. CDR1 and CDR2 from the germline V gene are SGHRS and YFSETQ. J gave up 5 bases and V 2 bases, and 6 bases lay outside the gene matches. This CDR3 spans 16 amino acids. CDR3 bases: TGCGCCAGCAGCTTACGGACTAGCGGGGGCAGGGAGACCCAGTACTTC. This translates into CASSLRTSGGRETQYF.